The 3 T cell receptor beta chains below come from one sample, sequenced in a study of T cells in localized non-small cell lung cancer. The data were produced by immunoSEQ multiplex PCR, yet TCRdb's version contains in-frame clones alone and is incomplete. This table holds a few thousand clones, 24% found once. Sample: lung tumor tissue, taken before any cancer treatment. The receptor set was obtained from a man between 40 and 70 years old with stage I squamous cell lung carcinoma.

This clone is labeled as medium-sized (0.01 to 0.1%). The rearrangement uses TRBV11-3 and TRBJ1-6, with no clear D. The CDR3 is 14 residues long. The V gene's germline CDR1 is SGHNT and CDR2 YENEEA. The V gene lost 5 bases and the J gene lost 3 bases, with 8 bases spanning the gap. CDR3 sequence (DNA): TGTGCCAGCAGCATGACTTACTATAATTCACCCCTCCACTTT. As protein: CASSMTYYNSPLHF.

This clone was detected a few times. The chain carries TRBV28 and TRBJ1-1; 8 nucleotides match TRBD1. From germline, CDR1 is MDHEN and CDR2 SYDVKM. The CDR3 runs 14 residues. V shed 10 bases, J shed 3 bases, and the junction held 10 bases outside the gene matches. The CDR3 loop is CATRTGSLYTEAFF. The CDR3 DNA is TGTGCCACGCGGACAGGGAGTTTGTACACTGAAGCTTTCTTT. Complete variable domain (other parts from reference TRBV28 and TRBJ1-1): DVKVTQSSRYLVKRTGEKVFLECVQDMDHENMFWYRQDPGLGLRLIYFSYDVKMKEKGDIPEGYSVSREKKERFSLILESASTNQTSMYLCATRTGSLYTEAFFGQGTRLTVV.

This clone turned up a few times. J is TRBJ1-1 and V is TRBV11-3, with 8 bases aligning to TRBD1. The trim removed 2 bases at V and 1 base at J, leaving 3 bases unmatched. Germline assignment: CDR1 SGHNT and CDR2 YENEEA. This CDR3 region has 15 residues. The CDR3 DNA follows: TGTGCCAGCAGCTTACAGGGGGCAAGGAACACTGAAGCTTTCTTT. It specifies CASSLQGARNTEAFF.